These T cell receptor beta chains were read from a single sample in a study of T cell repertoires in cytomegalovirus infection. TCRdb used MiXCR to reprocess the reads, holding one entry per CDR3 protein. Of hundreds of thousands of distinct CDR3 sequences in the sample, approximately 10% were seen once. The sample consisted of PBMCs. Every receptor here comes from a human donor in good health (CMV status not recorded). Some clones in this sample may be carry-over from other donors' samples. Both conserved end residues are trimmed from each CDR3. Each record gives: J gene, V gene, CDR3 protein.

TRBJ2-5,TRBV7-7,ASSLSPFGETQY
TRBJ2-7,TRBV7-9,ASSLDEVGYEQY
TRBJ1-3,TRBV20-1,SAGGGDRKSSGNTIY
TRBJ2-5,TRBV7-2,ASSLTLVGTQY
TRBJ2-7,TRBV12-3/TRBV12-4,ASSLAGTGPPSYEQY
TRBJ1-5,TRBV20-1,SARAGTVRQPQH
TRBJ2-2,TRBV30,AWSLAGTSTGELF
TRBJ1-4,TRBV7-4,ASSLGSSGEPNEKLF
TRBJ1-2,TRBV7-9,ASSLDGQSYGYT
TRBJ2-7,TRBV19,ASSQSQGTYEQY
TRBJ1-1,TRBV11-3,ASSQGARGEAF
TRBJ1-2,TRBV19,ASSTDRGRNGYT
TRBJ2-3,TRBV28,ASSLGLAGGSRPKY
TRBJ2-2,TRBV10-1,ASRGFNTGELF
TRBJ1-5,TRBV2,AQGSGVGQPQH
TRBJ1-2,TRBV24-1,ATSDRRANYGYT
TRBJ2-5,TRBV6-5,ASSYSLEETQY
TRBJ2-4,TRBV7-9,ASSPGGAAKNIQY
TRBJ2-5,TRBV20-1,SAGTHGGAWETQY
TRBJ1-2,TRBV4-2,ASSQGQVDGYT
TRBJ2-1,TRBV28,ASISFEAGGYNEQF
TRBJ2-2,TRBV9,ASSVVLDTGELF
TRBJ2-7,TRBV29-1,SVDSGTTYEQY
TRBJ2-7,TRBV6-5,ASSRQGQGYEQY
TRBJ1-1,TRBV7-8,ASSRGPTTLEAF
TRBJ1-6,TRBV20-1,SARDRDQNSPLH
TRBJ2-7,TRBV6-5,ASSPLLTGAVYEQY
TRBJ2-3,TRBV7-3,ASSLMAAATDTQY
TRBJ1-1,TRBV5-1,ASSQTENTEAF
TRBJ2-4,TRBV20-1,SATHGTSGSFTNIQY
TRBJ2-1,TRBV9,ASSPTSGRAYNEQF
TRBJ2-6,TRBV6-1,ASSALGTGANVLT
TRBJ1-2,TRBV4-2,ASSQARSNYGYT
TRBJ1-2,TRBV14,ASSHRQGGYGYT
TRBJ2-4,TRBV4-2,ASSQEVVGQGQNIQY
TRBJ2-5,TRBV2,ASSEGTGGKETQY
TRBJ2-2,TRBV10-3,AIKNGVRDDTGELF
TRBJ2-1,TRBV11-1,ASSQRQRTSGTGNEQF
TRBJ1-1,TRBV29-1,SVRQLKEAF
TRBJ2-1,TRBV25-1,ASSAYIGSYNEQF
TRBJ1-2,TRBV20-1,SALTTVNYGYT
TRBJ1-5,TRBV7-6,ASSFLDREYQPQH
TRBJ1-2,TRBV5-4,ASSQPGVEPNYGYT
TRBJ1-5,TRBV2,ASSEYPQPQH
TRBJ1-2,TRBV2,ASSEVGGDGGYT
TRBJ1-2,TRBV5-6,ASSRDRGLDYGYT
TRBJ2-1,TRBV2,ASSPGTVSYNEQF
TRBJ1-2,TRBV7-2,ASSSPSKSYGYT
TRBJ1-1,TRBV10-3,AISKFQGVDTEAF
TRBJ1-2,TRBV7-2,ASSLAYSGRGGNYGYT
TRBJ2-1,TRBV5-1,ASSPVSGNNEQF